A single TCR beta chain is shown here with its context. Authors' processing steps: Reference gene primer amplification in the assay estimated nucleated cell counts. Clones were read by immunoSEQ multiplex PCR, and TCRdb kept only the in-frame ones, dropping some. The D gene and trimming were derived from the DNA, and the V and J assignments and clone size from that table. The sample shows about 140,000 clones, around three quarters of them seen only once. The data stem from a study of blood T cell repertoires in COVID-19. The wider study: Spain, Italy and the United States supplied samples that represented acute and convalescent COVID-19. Sources were T cells, B-cell-depleted T cells, or PBMCs; the material itself was cDNA or gDNA.

Per the germline V gene, CDR1 is MNHEY and CDR2 is SVGAGI. This CDR3 contains 13 residues. V was clipped by 9 bases and J by 5 bases; unmatched bases: 7. The sequencing sample was made of peripheral blood. The rearrangement links TRBV6-5 to TRBJ2-5; 9 bases align to TRBD2. This clonotype originated in a man over 45 with acute or convalescent COVID-19. The CDR3 here is CASRAGGRETQYF. CDR3 nucleotides: TGTGCCAGTCGAGCGGGGGGACGGGAGACCCAGTACTTC.